This T cell receptor beta chain was observed in a study of tumor-infiltrating lymphocytes in primary liver carcinoma. Whole-study context: Each participant had primary liver carcinoma, and surgical resection was the treatment. Those enrolled were patients of both sexes, who were aged 30 to 69 years. Roughly 3.5 to 7.5 million productive TCRbeta reads were obtained per sample, with similar numbers across tissue types.

With around 500 ng total RNA as template and a constant-region primer, TCR beta cDNA was made. ARM-PCR, slightly modified, supplied the TCR beta libraries through three nested multiplex PCR rounds. The first two PCR rounds, roughly 11 cycles each, used TRBV1-TRBV30 forward primers and a C-beta reverse primer. TCRdb itself ran the multiplex PCR reads through MiXCR, one entry per CDR3 protein. The sample has approximately 340,000 distinct CDR3 sequences, approximately 65% seen once; the top ten hold about 6.5%. Germline DNA was also extracted, with blood RNA taken from unsorted whole blood. What was collected before surgery was around 4 milliliters of peripheral blood. This CDR3 has 16 amino acids. Per the germline V gene, CDR1 is MGHRA and CDR2 is YSYEKL. V was pared by 6 bases and J by 7 bases, with 25 bases between.

Sequenced: peripheral blood. The sequence derives from a middle-aged man with primary liver carcinoma and hepatitis B virus infection. The chain carries TRBV4-1 and TRBJ2-7; TRBD2 might be the D (5 bases). CDR3 loop: CASSEGERSIYYEQYF. In DNA form, the CDR3 reads TGCGCCAGCAGTGAGGGTGAGCGTAGCATCTACTATGAGCAGTACTTC.